A selection of T cell receptor beta chains follows, all from one sample in a study of blood T cell repertoires in COVID-19. The method was immunoSEQ multiplex PCR; TCRdb's version includes in-frame clones alone and lacks a portion of them. The sample shows a few hundred thousand clones, 70% to 90% of them seen only once. What was sequenced was PBMCs or T cells enriched from blood (not recorded which). The receptors shown here come from a woman aged 45-59 years who had been exposed to COVID-19. Both conserved end residues are part of each CDR3. D genes are given only for firm matches. Only some rows state a clone size, as once, few, many or a class for expanded clones.

D,J,size,V,CDR3,DNA
.,TRBJ1-5,.,TRBV3-1/TRBV3-2,CASSLRLGNQPQHF,TGTGCCAGCAGCCTCCGGTTGGGCAATCAGCCCCAGCATTTT
TRBD1,TRBJ1-4,.,TRBV5-1,CASSGTGGVNEKLFF,TGCGCCAGCAGCGGTACAGGGGGCGTTAATGAAAAACTGTTTTTT
.,TRBJ2-7,few,TRBV27,CASRRGPDYYEQYF,TGTGCCAGCAGAAGGGGTCCAGATTACTACGAGCAGTACTTC
TRBD1,TRBJ2-5,.,TRBV5-6,CASSLSPGQALIQETQYF,TGTGCCAGCAGCTTGAGCCCAGGACAGGCTCTTATCCAAGAGACCCAGTACTTC
TRBD2,TRBJ2-7,.,TRBV28,CASSLGLAVRETYF,TGTGCCAGCAGTTTGGGACTAGCGGTCCGGGAGACGTACTTC
.,TRBJ1-1,.,TRBV12-3/TRBV12-4,CASSPTGSEAFF,TGTGCCAGCAGCCCTACAGGTTCTGAAGCTTTCTTT
.,TRBJ2-7,few,TRBV7-9,CASSSPPGQTNEQYF,TGTGCCAGCAGCTCACCTCCGGGACAAACAAACGAGCAGTACTTC
TRBD1,TRBJ1-4,.,TRBV6-2/TRBV6-3,CASSYWDSEKLFF,TGTGCCAGCAGTTATTGGGACAGTGAAAAACTGTTTTTT
TRBD1,TRBJ1-2,few,TRBV7-8,CASSFTGAVPTNYGYTF,TGTGCCAGCAGCTTTACAGGGGCCGTACCAACTAACTATGGCTACACCTTC
.,TRBJ1-1,.,TRBV7-3,CASSPPGSETEAFF,TGTGCCAGCAGCCCCCCGGGGTCGGAAACTGAAGCTTTCTTT
.,TRBJ1-4,.,TRBV4-1,CASSESGDNEKLFF,TGCGCCAGCAGCGAATCCGGGGATAATGAAAAACTGTTTTTT
.,TRBJ2-5,.,TRBV5-6,CASSSGLREHPYF,TGTGCCAGCAGCTCGGGTTTAAGGGAGCATCCGTACTTC
TRBD1,TRBJ2-3,.,TRBV6-5,CASSSQDRAASDTQYF,TGTGCCAGCAGTTCCCAGGACAGGGCCGCTTCAGATACGCAGTATTTT
.,TRBJ1-6,.,TRBV2,CASGEVSGSPLHF,TGTGCCAGCGGAGAAGTCTCGGGTTCACCCCTCCACTTT
.,TRBJ1-1,.,TRBV27,CASSQETPNTEAFF,TGTGCCAGCAGTCAAGAGACACCGAACACTGAAGCTTTCTTT
.,TRBJ2-7,few,TRBV7-6,CASSQGGWGRDEQYF,TGTGCCAGCAGCCAGGGGGGCTGGGGGCGGGACGAGCAGTACTTC
.,TRBJ1-1,.,TRBV10-1,CASTATPLTLNTEAFF,TGCGCCAGCACCGCGACACCGTTGACACTGAACACTGAAGCTTTCTTT
.,TRBJ2-3,.,TRBV5-6,CASSLAAGAQYF,TGTGCCAGCAGCTTGGCCGCGGGTGCGCAGTATTTT
.,TRBJ1-5,.,TRBV19,CASSNTNQPQHF,TGTGCCAGTAGTAATACTAATCAGCCCCAGCATTTT
TRBD2,TRBJ2-5,.,TRBV29-1,CSVSLSGGTETQYF,TGCAGCGTTTCCCTTAGCGGGGGGACGGAGACCCAGTACTTC
.,TRBJ1-1,.,TRBV7-9,CASSLSPPLGTEAFF,TGTGCCAGCAGCTTGAGCCCCCCCCTTGGCACTGAAGCTTTCTTT
.,TRBJ1-1,.,TRBV10-3,CAITKQVNTEAFF,TGTGCCATCACGAAGCAGGTGAACACTGAAGCTTTCTTT
.,TRBJ1-4,.,TRBV5-1,CASSSRSGRVNEKLFF,TGCGCCAGCAGTTCGCGATCAGGGAGGGTAAATGAAAAACTGTTTTTT
.,TRBJ1-1,.,TRBV7-2,CASSLTGGGENTEAFF,TGTGCCAGCAGCCTAACTGGAGGCGGGGAGAACACTGAAGCTTTCTTT
TRBD1,TRBJ1-2,once,TRBV9,CASSVEGQAYGYTF,TGTGCCAGCAGCGTAGAAGGACAGGCTTATGGCTACACCTTC
.,TRBJ2-5,.,TRBV6-1,CASSETTTQYF,TGTGCCAGCAGTGAGACAACTACCCAGTACTTC
.,TRBJ2-2,.,TRBV9,CASSVKLLTGELFF,TGTGCCAGCAGCGTAAAGCTCCTTACCGGGGAGCTGTTTTTT
.,TRBJ2-1,.,TRBV24-1,CATSYRDEQFF,TGTGCCACCAGTTACAGGGATGAGCAGTTCTTC
.,TRBJ2-3,.,TRBV19,CASSIYRAADTQYF,TGTGCCAGTAGTATTTACAGGGCAGCAGATACGCAGTATTTT
TRBD1,TRBJ2-3,.,TRBV2,CASSGHGTGMTDTQYF,TGTGCCAGCAGTGGTCACGGGACAGGGATGACAGATACGCAGTATTTT
.,TRBJ1-3,few,TRBV21-1,CASSSPRGPTGISGNTIYF,TGTGCCAGCAGCTCTCCCCGTGGGCCGACAGGGATCTCTGGAAACACCATATATTTT
TRBD1,TRBJ1-2,.,TRBV24-1,CATSEAGQGYGYTF,TGTGCCACCAGTGAGGCAGGACAGGGGTATGGCTACACCTTC
TRBD2,TRBJ2-3,.,TRBV19,CASSVSGTSLTDTQYF,TGTGCCAGTAGTGTTTCCGGGACTAGTTTGACAGATACGCAGTATTTT
.,TRBJ1-1,.,TRBV19,CASRPLGFMNTEAFF,TGTGCCAGTAGGCCCCTCGGTTTTATGAACACTGAAGCTTTCTTT
TRBD1,TRBJ2-7,.,TRBV19,CASSIVSGTGGYEQYF,TGTGCCAGTAGTATAGTTTCTGGAACAGGGGGCTACGAGCAGTACTTC
.,TRBJ1-1,.,TRBV30,CAWSGGNTEAFF,TGTGCCTGGAGTGGAGGAAACACTGAAGCTTTCTTT
.,TRBJ2-1,.,TRBV14,CASSQKLLYESEFNEQFF,TGTGCCAGCAGCCAGAAACTTCTCTACGAAAGTGAGTTCAATGAGCAGTTCTTC
TRBD1,TRBJ1-1,.,TRBV7-9,CASSLGTGGANTEAFF,TGTGCCAGCAGCTTAGGGACAGGGGGCGCGAACACTGAAGCTTTCTTT
TRBD1,TRBJ2-7,.,TRBV29-1,CSVEGLRDRPYEQYF,TGCAGCGTTGAAGGTCTTCGGGACAGACCCTACGAGCAGTACTTC
TRBD2,TRBJ2-1,.,TRBV9,CASSVTSGVYNEQFF,TGTGCCAGCAGCGTAACTAGCGGGGTTTACAATGAGCAGTTCTTC
TRBD2,TRBJ2-3,.,TRBV5-1,CASSSGLAGGPGDTQYF,TGCGCCAGCAGCTCAGGACTAGCGGGGGGGCCCGGAGATACGCAGTATTTT
TRBD1,TRBJ2-3,.,TRBV6-5,CASGTGRDTQYF,TGTGCCAGCGGGACAGGACGAGATACGCAGTATTTT
TRBD2,TRBJ2-3,.,TRBV7-9,CASSSSLAGPTDTQYF,TGTGCCAGCAGCTCCTCACTAGCGGGGCCCACAGATACGCAGTATTTT
TRBD1,TRBJ1-1,.,TRBV5-1,CASSAGDRDFTEAFF,TGCGCCAGCAGCGCGGGGGACAGGGACTTCACTGAAGCTTTCTTT
.,TRBJ1-1,.,TRBV5-6,CASSVRLGRGEAFF,TGTGCCAGCAGCGTACGACTTGGCCGGGGTGAAGCTTTCTTT
.,TRBJ2-5,.,TRBV28,CASSVEETQYF,TGTGCCAGCAGCGTAGAAGAGACCCAGTACTTC
TRBD1,TRBJ1-1,.,TRBV15,CATSFSGGTEAFF,TGTGCCACCAGCTTCTCAGGGGGCACTGAAGCTTTCTTT
.,TRBJ1-2,.,TRBV5-4,CASSLTLGAVYGYTF,TGTGCCAGCAGCTTGACTCTGGGGGCAGTATATGGCTACACCTTC
TRBD1,TRBJ2-5,.,TRBV5-1,CASSYEGQGAETQYF,TGCGCCAGCAGCTATGAAGGACAGGGGGCTGAGACCCAGTACTTC
.,TRBJ1-5,.,TRBV7-9,CASSPLGATGPGEPQHF,TGTGCCAGCAGTCCCTTGGGGGCCACTGGGCCAGGGGAGCCCCAGCATTTT
TRBD1,TRBJ1-5,.,TRBV7-2,CASSSGQLLGPQHF,TGTGCCAGCAGCTCGGGACAGCTACTAGGGCCCCAGCATTTT
.,TRBJ2-3,.,TRBV4-1,CASSRGGPADTQYF,TGCGCCAGCAGCCGTGGGGGCCCGGCAGATACGCAGTATTTT
.,TRBJ2-7,.,TRBV6-5,CASSRSRLGEQYF,TGTGCCAGCAGCCGCTCAAGACTGGGCGAGCAGTACTTC
.,TRBJ2-3,.,TRBV5-4,CASRGGVPSTDTQYF,TGTGCCAGCAGAGGCGGGGTCCCCAGCACAGATACGCAGTATTTT
.,TRBJ1-1,.,TRBV5-1,CASSLRGMGTEAFF,TGCGCCAGCAGCTTACGGGGGATGGGCACTGAAGCTTTCTTT